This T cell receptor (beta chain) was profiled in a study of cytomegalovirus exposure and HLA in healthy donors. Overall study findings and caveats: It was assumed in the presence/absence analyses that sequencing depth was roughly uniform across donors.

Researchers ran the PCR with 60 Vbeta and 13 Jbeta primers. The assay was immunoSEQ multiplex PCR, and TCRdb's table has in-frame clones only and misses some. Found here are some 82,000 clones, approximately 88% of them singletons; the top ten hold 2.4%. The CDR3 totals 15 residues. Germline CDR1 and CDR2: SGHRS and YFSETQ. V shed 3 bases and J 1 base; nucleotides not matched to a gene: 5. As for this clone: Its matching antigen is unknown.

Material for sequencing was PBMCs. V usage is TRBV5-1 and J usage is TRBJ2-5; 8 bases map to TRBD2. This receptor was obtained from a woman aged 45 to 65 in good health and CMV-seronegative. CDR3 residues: CASSSGTSGQETQYF. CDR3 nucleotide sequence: TGCGCCAGCAGCTCCGGGACTAGTGGCCAAGAGACCCAGTACTTC.